Following are 16 T cell receptor beta chains from one sample sequenced in a study of T cells in Graves' hyperthyroidism and ophthalmopathy. Using RNA transcripts as the source, TCR beta CDR3 regions were amplified. HTBI primers were the set used in a first-round RT-PCR of the TCR CDR3. MiXCR, run by TCRdb on the multiplex PCR reads, gives a single entry per CDR3 protein. The sample includes some 370,000 distinct CDR3 sequences, around 15% seen only once; the top ten take 25% to 30%. Input material: blood. The receptor set was obtained from a man aged 50-59 years with Graves' ophthalmopathy.

This rearrangement joins TRBV27 to TRBJ2-6, with D perhaps TRBD1 or TRBD2 (5 bases each). The germline V and J ends were trimmed by 5 bases and 2 bases, with 10 bases remaining between them. The CDR3 sequence is 15 residues long. Germline CDR1 and CDR2: MNHEY and SMNVEV (reference sequence). CDR3 in amino acids: CASSDWGTGANVLTF. In DNA, the CDR3 is TGTGCCAGCAGTGACTGGGGGACTGGGGCCAACGTCCTGACTTTC.

This clonotype was observed a few times. The chain combines TRBV5-1 with TRBJ1-1; 7 positions agree with TRBD1. This CDR3 region has 16 residues. Losses at the gene ends were 0 bases for V and 3 bases for J; bases not matched to a gene: 8. Germline V gene lookup returns CDR1 SGHRS and CDR2 YFSETQ. The CDR3 loop reads CASSLGRSRGDTEAFF. DNA for the CDR3: TGCGCCAGCAGCTTGGGTCGGTCCAGGGGGGACACTGAAGCTTTCTTT.

This clonotype was detected a few times. The chain joins TRBV5-1 to TRBJ2-1; D is possibly TRBD1 or TRBD2 (5 bases each). V was cut by 4 bases and J by 3 bases, with 14 bases left in between. Germline CDR1 SGHRS, CDR2 YFSETQ. The CDR3 loop spans 15 amino acids. CDR3 in DNA: TGCGCCAGCAGCAGCTTGGGGGTCGGCTACAATGAGCAGTTCTTC. It encodes CASSSLGVGYNEQFF.

This clonotype has a handful of counts. The chain uses TRBV29-1 and TRBJ2-3; 11 positions agree with TRBD2. Germline V gene data show CDR1 as SQVTM and CDR2 as ANQGSEA. CDR3 length equals 14 residues. V lost 6 bases and J lost 6; bases outside the gene matches: 8. The chain's CDR3 is CSVGHLAGGDTQYF. CDR3 in DNA: TGCAGCGTCGGACATCTAGCGGGAGGTGATACGCAGTATTTT.

This clonotype came up a few times. This chain connects TRBV9 to TRBJ1-5; D is uncertain. V gave up 5 bases and J gave up 3 bases, with 12 bases separating them. The CDR3 runs to 14 residues. From germline, CDR1 is SGDLS and CDR2 YYNGEE. The chain's CDR3 is CASSAGRHNQPQHF. The DNA of the CDR3 is TGTGCCAGCAGTGCGGGGAGGCACAATCAGCCCCAGCATTTT.

About this clonotype itself: A much larger clonotype is one base distant, so this may be a read error. This chain connects TRBV12-3 or TRBV12-4 to TRBJ2-3; 7 nucleotides line up with TRBD1. The CDR3 extends over 14 amino acids. Trimming cost V 4 bases and J 3 bases; bases outside gene matches: 4. The CDR3 sequence is CASSCQGDTDTQYF. In DNA, the CDR3 is TGTGCCAGCAGTTGTCAGGGGGATACAGATACGCAGTATTTT.

This clonotype was detected only a few times. V gene TRBV7-9 combines with J gene TRBJ1-2; TRBD1 might be the D (6 bases). Trimming pared 9 bases from V and 4 bases from J, leaving 15 bases between. Germline CDR1 is SEHNR and CDR2 is FQNEAQ (reference sequence). This CDR3 region has 13 residues. CDR3 region: CASRGNRVYGYTF. As DNA, the CDR3 is TGTGCCAGTAGGGGGAACAGGGTCTATGGCTACACCTTC. The full variable domain, rest sourced from reference TRBV7-9 and TRBJ1-2, is DTGVSQNPRHKITKRGQNVTFRCDPISEHNRLYWYRQTLGQGPEFLTYFQNEAQLEKSRLLSDRFSAERPKGSFSTLEIQRTEQGDSAMYLCASRGNRVYGYTFGSGTRLTVV.

This clonotype was counted many times. The V gene is TRBV2, the J gene TRBJ1-1, with 8 bases fitting TRBD1. Trimming removed 8 bases from V and 2 bases from J; junction bases left unmatched: 1. Germline CDR1 and CDR2: SNHLY and FYNNEI. CDR3 length: 12 amino acids. The CDR3 protein is CASAGGNTEAFF. The CDR3 nucleotides are TGTGCCAGCGCAGGGGGCAACACTGAAGCTTTCTTT. Combining the CDR3 with reference TRBV2 and TRBJ1-1 gives the whole variable domain EPEVTQTPSHQVTQMGQEVILRCVPISNHLYFYWYRQILGQKVEFLVSFYNNEISEKSEIFDDQFSVERPDGSNFTLKIRSTKLEDSAMYFCASAGGNTEAFFGQGTRLTVV.

V gene TRBV6-4 combines with J gene TRBJ1-5; D not resolved. This CDR3 has 13 residues. Germline CDR1 MRHNA, CDR2 SNTAGT. Trimming took 5 bases from V and 0 from J, leaving 5 bases between them. CDR3: CASSSNSNQPQHF. DNA of the CDR3: TGTGCCAGCAGTTCGAATAGCAATCAGCCCCAGCATTTT.

Regarding this clonotype: This may be a read error: a much more frequent sequence differs by one nucleotide. The V call is TRBV28, the J call TRBJ2-3; TRBD2 matches at 10 bases. The CDR3 consists of 18 residues. V dropped 6 bases and J dropped 5; count of bases not matched to a gene: 17. The germline gives CDR1 MDHEN, CDR2 SYDVKM. The CDR3: CASSTYLGSGRALDTQYF. CDR3 bases: TGTGCCAGCAGCACGTACTTGGGGAGCGGGAGGGCCTTAGATACGCAGTATTTT.

This clonotype occurred many times. The CDR3 here is CASRRGGTGRYEQYF. The CDR3 coding sequence is TGTGCCAGCAGGAGAGGTGGGACGGGGCGTTACGAGCAGTACTTC. The rearrangement links TRBV28 to TRBJ2-7; the D call may be TRBD1 or TRBD2 (5 bases each). Germline lookup yields CDR1 MDHEN and CDR2 SYDVKM. The CDR3 is made up of 15 amino acids. The V gene lost 6 bases and the J gene lost 4 bases, with 19 bases spanning the gap.

Ten or more counts support this clonotype. This chain links TRBV7-9 with TRBJ2-7; D might be TRBD1 or TRBD2, each matching 5 bases. Trimming cost V 5 bases and J 5 bases, with 13 bases left between them. The V gene's germline CDR1 is SEHNR and CDR2 FQNEAQ (reference sequence). The CDR3 length is 13 residues. The chain's CDR3 is CASSIGANNEQYF. The CDR3 region has the DNA TGTGCCAGCAGCATCGGGGCAAATAACGAGCAGTACTTC.

This clonotype was detected ten times or more. The V call is TRBV6-2 or TRBV6-3, the J call TRBJ2-7, with D perhaps matching TRBD1 or TRBD2 (6 bases each). Germline assignment: CDR1 MNHEY and CDR2 SVGEGT. This CDR3 contains 15 residues. V lost 5 bases, J lost 6 bases, and 20 bases lay in between. The CDR3 DNA reads TGTGCCAGCAGTCCCCCCGGGGGCTTTACTCGCGAGCAGTACTTC. It encodes CASSPPGGFTREQYF.

At least ten counts were recorded for this clonotype. The chain has TRBV19 and TRBJ1-1; 7 bases agree with TRBD1. CDR1 and CDR2 from the germline V gene are LNHDA and SQIVND (reference sequence). CDR3 size: 14 residues. Unmatched junction bases numbered 6, after V lost 7 bases and J lost 1 base. Here the CDR3 reads CASTLGQANTEAFF. CDR3 in DNA: TGTGCCAGTACCCTTGGACAGGCGAACACTGAAGCTTTCTTT.

This clonotype occurred many times. A junction end diverges from the germline sequence, so it may reflect a read error. The gene calls are TRBV20-1 and TRBJ2-5; D is tentatively TRBD1 or TRBD2 (5 bases each). Per germline, CDR1 DFQATT and CDR2 SNEGSKA (reference sequence). The CDR3 length is 14 residues. The CDR3 spells CSTRSRGRQETQYF. The CDR3 nucleotides read TGCAGTACTAGGAGTCGGGGCCGGCAAGAGACCCAGTACTTC.

V and J are TRBV6-1 and TRBJ1-6; 10 bases fit TRBD1. This CDR3 region has 16 residues. Germline loops: CDR1 MNHNS, CDR2 SASEGT. Trimming removed 4 bases from V and 5 bases from J; junction bases left unmatched: 5. Here the CDR3 reads CASSGRTGGNNSPLHF. In nucleotides, the CDR3 is TGTGCCAGCAGTGGACGGACAGGGGGAAATAATTCACCCCTCCACTTT.